The 22 T cell receptor beta chains reported below all come from one sample, sequenced in a study of blood T cells in healthy people across ages. A sample-barcoded 5' primer and a J-beta primer mix were used in a second PCR of about 7 to 12 cycles. TCRdb re-derived calls from the 5' RACE reads in MiXCR, one entry per CDR3 protein. This table has about 570,000 distinct CDR3 sequences, roughly 29% appearing once. Sequenced sample: blood. The receptors were sampled from a woman between 70 and 85 years old in good health.

The chain links TRBV12-3 or TRBV12-4 to TRBJ2-3; 7 bases match TRBD1. Losses at the gene ends were 5 bases for V and 4 bases for J; bases not matched to a gene: 12. CDR3 length: 16 amino acids. Written as DNA, the CDR3 is TGTGCCAGCAGTCATCCAACAGGGGCGGCGGCAGATACGCAGTATTTT. Its protein is CASSHPTGAAADTQYF.

This clonotype has just a few counts. The V gene is TRBV7-9, the J gene TRBJ2-5, with D perhaps matching TRBD1 (6 bases). The V end was cut by 7 bases, the J end by 0 bases, with 9 bases between. The germline CDR1 and CDR2 sequences are SEHNR and FQNEAQ (reference sequence). The CDR3 runs to 13 residues. The CDR3 reads CASTRDNQETQYF. In DNA, the CDR3 is TGTGCCAGCACCAGGGACAACCAAGAGACCCAGTACTTC.

V usage is TRBV6-1 and J usage is TRBJ1-3, with D hard to call. Germline CDR1 MNHNS, CDR2 SASEGT. The CDR3 is made up of 13 amino acids. The V gene lost 4 bases and the J gene lost 3 bases, with 7 bases spanning the gap. The CDR3 is CASSVPGGNTIYF. CDR3 nucleotides: TGTGCCAGCAGTGTCCCGGGTGGAAACACCATATATTTT.

The rearrangement joins TRBV7-3 to TRBJ2-4, with D maybe TRBD2 (6 bases). The germline V gene encodes CDR1 SGHTA and CDR2 FQGTGA. There are 16 residues in the CDR3. With 10 bases removed from V and 3 bases from J, the gap between germline ends came to 22 bases. The CDR3 DNA follows: TGTGCCATCCTGATGGGGGGAAGAGTGGACAAAAACATTCAGTACTTC. Translated: CAILMGGRVDKNIQYF.

This clonotype was observed a few times. The rearrangement uses TRBV25-1 and TRBJ1-4, with D possibly matching TRBD1 (5 bases). The CDR3 loop spans 14 amino acids. The V gene lost 3 bases and the J gene lost 7 bases, with 12 bases spanning the gap. Germline CDR1 and CDR2: MGHDK and SYGVNS. This chain's CDR3 is CASSDREAGEKLFF. The CDR3 bases are TGTGCCAGCAGTGACAGGGAGGCGGGTGAAAAACTGTTTTTT.

In its sample, this clonotype was seen a few times. The chain couples TRBV20-1 to TRBJ1-2; D gene ambiguous. CDR1 and CDR2 (germline): DFQATT, SNEGSKA (reference sequence). V was cut by 3 bases and J by 3 bases, with 8 bases left in between. This CDR3 is built from 12 residues. CDR3 sequence: CSASPLDYGYTF. Written as DNA, the CDR3 is TGCAGTGCTAGTCCCCTTGACTATGGCTACACCTTC.

The V gene is TRBV12-3 or TRBV12-4, the J gene TRBJ2-5; a possible D gene is TRBD2 (6 bases). CDR3 size: 13 residues. V lost 5 bases, J lost 4 bases, and 11 bases lay in between. This chain's CDR3 is CASSGGTLETQYF. The CDR3 DNA sequence: TGTGCCAGCAGTGGAGGGACCCTAGAGACCCAGTACTTC.

The chain employs TRBV5-4 and TRBJ2-6; D gene ambiguous. Germline CDR1 and CDR2: SGHNT and YYREEE (reference sequence). The CDR3 has 14 amino acids. V shed 4 bases and J shed 8 bases, with 13 bases lying between them. The chain's CDR3 is CASSPYLGTNVLTF. The CDR3 coding sequence is TGTGCCAGCAGCCCGTACCTGGGGACCAACGTCCTGACTTTC. The whole variable domain, remainder taken from reference TRBV5-4 and TRBJ2-6, is ETGVTQSPTHLIKTRGQQVTLRCSSQSGHNTVSWYQQALGQGPQFIFQYYREEENGRGNFPPRFSGLQFPNYSSELNVNALELDDSALYLCASSPYLGTNVLTFGAGSRLTVL.

This clonotype was seen a few times. This sequence joins TRBV29-1 and TRBJ2-3, with TRBD2 as a possible D gene (5 bases). From germline, CDR1 is SQVTM and CDR2 ANQGSEA. This CDR3 is 15 amino acids long. V lost 1 base, J lost 2 bases, and 13 bases lay in between. This CDR3 is CSVEGVEDSTDTQYF. In DNA form, the CDR3 reads TGCAGCGTTGAAGGGGTAGAGGACTCCACAGATACGCAGTATTTT.

This clonotype was detected a few times. V and J are TRBV6-1 and TRBJ1-4; D gene unclear. V was pared by 3 bases and J by 4 bases, with 6 bases between. This CDR3 is built from 13 residues. Germline CDR1 and CDR2: MNHNS and SASEGT. As DNA, the CDR3 is TGTGCCAGCAGTGAGCGTTTTAATGAAAAACTGTTTTTT. Translated: CASSERFNEKLFF.

The sample holds a few counts of this clonotype. The chain uses TRBV4-1 and TRBJ2-5, with D maybe TRBD1 (6 bases). V was cut by 0 bases and J by 2 bases, with 10 bases left in between. The CDR3 is 15 residues long. CDR1 and CDR2 from the germline V gene are MGHRA and YSYEKL. CDR3 nucleotides: TGCGCCAGCAGCCAAGATTGGGGACAACAAGAGACCCAGTACTTC. Translating gives CASSQDWGQQETQYF.

A word on this clonotype: Germline and junction disagree at one end, which may indicate a read error. The rearrangement links TRBV7-3 to TRBJ2-1; maybe TRBD2 (5 bases). The better agreement between TRBJ2-5 and the DNA end casts doubt on the J call. The CDR3 runs 15 residues. The germline CDR1 and CDR2 sequences are SGHTA and FQGTGA. This CDR3 is CASSLTPGRGETQYF. CDR3 DNA: TGTGCCAGCAGCCTAACCCCGGGGAGAGGAGAGACCCAGTACTTC.

This clonotype was counted between two and nine times. CDR3 sequence reads: CASSLAPSGAHYEQYF. CDR3 DNA sequence: TGTGCCAGCAGCTTAGCCCCTAGCGGGGCTCACTACGAGCAGTACTTC. The chain links TRBV7-2 to TRBJ2-7; TRBD2 aligns across 9 bases. The CDR3 contains 16 residues. CDR1 is SGHTA, CDR2 FQGNSA, per germline. With V trimmed by 0 bases and J by 3 bases, 6 bases remained unmatched.

V usage is TRBV7-2 and J usage is TRBJ2-3, with 9 nucleotides matching TRBD2. The J segment lost 6 bases and the V segment lost 1 base, leaving 5 bases of the junction unmatched. This CDR3 is 15 amino acids long. Germline assignment: CDR1 SGHTA and CDR2 FQGNSA. The CDR3 is CASSLVRGGKDTQYF. The CDR3 DNA is TGTGCCAGCAGCTTAGTGCGGGGGGGGAAGGATACGCAGTATTTT. Drawing the rest from reference TRBV7-2 and TRBJ2-3, the complete variable domain is GAGVSQSPSNKVTEKGKDVELRCDPISGHTALYWYRQSLGQGLEFLIYFQGNSAPDKSGLPSDRFSAERTGGSVSTLTIQRTQQEDSAVYLCASSLVRGGKDTQYFGPGTRLTVL.

The chain couples TRBV4-3 to TRBJ2-5; unclear D gene. V lost 0 bases, J lost 4 bases, and 9 bases lay in between. Germline V gene lookup returns CDR1 LGHNA and CDR2 YSLEER. The CDR3 has 14 amino acids. The CDR3 DNA reads as TGCGCCAGCAGCCAAGATAGGCGAGTAGAGACCCAGTACTTC. Residues: CASSQDRRVETQYF.

In nucleotides, the CDR3 is TGCGCCAGCAGCGCGAGGGGACACAATGAGCAGTTCTTC. Translation: CASSARGHNEQFF. This chain joins TRBV5-1 and TRBJ2-1; D may be TRBD1 or TRBD2 (5 bases each). Germline CDR1 is SGHRS and CDR2 is YFSETQ. Trimming took 4 bases from V and 5 from J, leaving 10 bases between them. The CDR3 is 13 residues long. The variable domain in full, completed from reference TRBV5-1 and TRBJ2-1, reads KAGVTQTPRYLIKTRGQQVTLSCSPISGHRSVSWYQQTPGQGLQFLFEYFSETQRNKGNFPGRFSGRQFSNSRSEMNVSTLELGDSALYLCASSARGHNEQFFGPGTRLTVL.

About this clonotype itself: An end of the junction does not agree with germline; a read error may underlie this. The chain carries TRBV12-3 or TRBV12-4 and TRBJ2-3; 10 nucleotides align to TRBD1. The CDR3 covers 15 residues. The CDR3 loop is CASSLGDRGSDTQYF. CDR3 DNA: TGTGCCAGCAGCTTAGGGGACAGGGGATCAGATACGCAGTATTTT.

The rearrangement joins TRBV3-1 to TRBJ1-2; no definite D call. This CDR3 comprises 15 residues. Germline loops: CDR1 LGHDT, CDR2 YNNKEL (reference sequence). Trimming took 1 base from V and 1 from J, leaving 10 bases between them. The CDR3 sequence: CASSQGFTLNYGYTF. DNA for the CDR3: TGTGCCAGCAGCCAAGGGTTCACACTTAACTATGGCTACACCTTC.

The V call is TRBV27, the J call TRBJ1-5, with TRBD1 matching 8 bases. Trimming cost V 2 bases and J 3 bases; bases outside gene matches: 12. The length of the CDR3 is 18 residues. The germline CDR1 and CDR2 sequences are MNHEY and SMNVEV (reference sequence). The chain's CDR3 is CASSLNPPRTGYNQPQHF. CDR3 nucleotide sequence: TGTGCCAGCAGTTTAAACCCCCCCCGGACAGGGTACAATCAGCCCCAGCATTTT.

The V and J genes are TRBV4-1 and TRBJ1-2; no clear D. Trimming removed 0 bases at V and 7 bases at J, with 15 bases between. Germline loops: CDR1 MGHRA, CDR2 YSYEKL. CDR3 size: 15 residues. The CDR3 spells CASSQDGRGSVGYTF. CDR3 DNA sequence: TGCGCCAGCAGCCAAGATGGGCGAGGGAGCGTTGGCTACACCTTC.

The chain combines TRBV10-3 with TRBJ2-3; 9 nucleotides agree with TRBD2. The CDR3 spans 14 residues. Trimming at V came to 6 bases and at J to 7 bases, leaving 8 bases not matched to a gene. Germline CDR1 ENHRY, CDR2 SYGVKD. The CDR3 nucleotides read TGTGCCATCAGCAGGGCGGGGGGGCCGTATACGCAGTATTTT. Encoded protein: CAISRAGGPYTQYF.

This clonotype occurred many times. The chain links TRBV12-3 or TRBV12-4 to TRBJ1-2, with D perhaps matching TRBD1 (5 bases). This CDR3 is built from 13 residues. The V end lost 2 bases, the J end lost 6 bases, and 10 bases lay between the germline ends. The CDR3 loop reads CASSLQGVDGYTF. The CDR3 DNA reads as TGTGCCAGCAGTTTACAGGGAGTCGATGGCTACACCTTC.